The 14 T cell receptor beta chains below all came from one sample that was sequenced in a study of blood T cell repertoires in COVID-19. Repertoires were generated with immunoSEQ multiplex PCR, while TCRdb's copy carries only in-frame clones and drops some. The sample has hundreds of thousands of clones, roughly 90% seen once; the top ten hold 2.5% to 3.5%. What was sequenced was PBMCs or T cells enriched from blood (not recorded which). These receptors were obtained from a woman aged 25 to 45 who had recovered from COVID-19.

This clone occurred a few times. The V and J genes are TRBV5-4 and TRBJ1-2; TRBD1 might be the D (5 bases). CDR1 is SGHNT and CDR2 is YYREEE in the germline V gene (reference sequence). The CDR3 spans 12 residues. V was shortened by 3 bases and J by 4 bases, with 7 bases between the two germline ends. The DNA for the CDR3 is TGTGCCAGCAGCTCACAGGTCTATGGCTACACCTTC. Encoded protein: CASSSQVYGYTF.

The CDR3 DNA is TGTGCCAGCAGTAAAAGACTAGCGGGTACAACCTACGAGCAGTACTTC. This codes for CASSKRLAGTTYEQYF. The chain joins TRBV27 to TRBJ2-7, with TRBD2 matching over 10 bases. Per germline, CDR1 MNHEY and CDR2 SMNVEV (reference sequence). CDR3 length: 16 residues. Unmatched junction bases numbered 9, after V lost 5 bases and J lost 2 bases.

The rearrangement links TRBV12-3 or TRBV12-4 to TRBJ2-1; no reliable D call. V was shortened by 5 bases and J by 8 bases, with 13 bases between the two germline ends. There are 13 residues in the CDR3. The CDR3 DNA reads TGTGCCAGCAGTCCACAGCCTCTCGATGAGCAGTTCTTC. Translation: CASSPQPLDEQFF.

This clone has a single count. The chain combines TRBV7-3 with TRBJ2-1; 9 nucleotides match TRBD2. The CDR3 loop spans 16 amino acids. CDR1 is SGHTA, CDR2 FQGTGA, per germline. With 2 bases clipped from V and 8 bases from J, the junction kept 10 bases outside the gene matches. This CDR3 is CASSLGGGGATDEQFF. CDR3 DNA sequence: TGTGCCAGCAGCTTAGGTGGCGGGGGGGCCACAGATGAGCAGTTCTTC.

The chain has TRBV19 and TRBJ2-3; a possible D gene is TRBD1 (6 bases). The CDR3 is 15 amino acids. Germline CDR1 and CDR2: LNHDA and SQIVND (reference sequence). Trimming shortened V by 5 bases and J by 0 bases, and 12 bases separated the two germline ends. CDR3 coding DNA: TGTGCCAGTAGTCCCTACAGGGATAGCACAGATACGCAGTATTTT. It translates to CASSPYRDSTDTQYF.

The V gene is TRBV10-1, the J gene TRBJ2-7, with 9 bases that match TRBD1. J was trimmed by 2 bases and V by 3 bases; bases with no gene match: 5. CDR3 length: 15 amino acids. Looked up from germline, CDR1 is WNHNN and CDR2 is SYGVQD (reference sequence). The CDR3 nucleotides are TGCGCCAGCAGTGACAGGAGACAGGGGGCCTACGAGCAGTACTTC. Its translation: CASSDRRQGAYEQYF.

J is TRBJ1-1 and V is TRBV19, with 11 positions matching TRBD1. Germline V gene data show CDR1 as LNHDA and CDR2 as SQIVND (reference sequence). The CDR3 covers 14 residues. With V trimmed by 8 bases and J by 4 bases, 6 bases remained unmatched. CDR3: CASSSGTGGTEAFF. CDR3 coding DNA: TGTGCCAGTTCCTCAGGGACAGGGGGCACTGAAGCTTTCTTT.

This chain uses TRBV28 with TRBJ2-5; D may be TRBD1 (6 bases). Germline CDR1 reads MDHEN; CDR2 reads SYDVKM. The CDR3 has 13 residues. V lost 6 bases, J lost 7 bases, and 15 bases lay in between. The CDR3 reads CASRVTGRGTQYF. The CDR3 DNA sequence: TGTGCCAGCAGAGTGACAGGCCGGGGGACCCAGTACTTC.

This rearrangement joins TRBV2 to TRBJ1-6; 9 bases are a match to TRBD1. The length of the CDR3 is 15 residues. Germline CDR1 SNHLY, CDR2 FYNNEI. J lost 7 bases, V lost 7 bases, and 8 bases had no gene match. CDR3 nucleotide sequence: TGTGCCAGCAACCCCGATGGACAGGGGAATTCACCCCTCCACTTT. The encoded protein is CASNPDGQGNSPLHF.

The chain joins TRBV5-6 to TRBJ1-5; D is undetermined. Looked up from germline, CDR1 is SGHDT and CDR2 is YYEEEE. The length of the CDR3 is 15 residues. V was clipped by 0 bases and J by 3 bases, with 10 bases between them. In nucleotides, the CDR3 is TGTGCCAGCAGCTTGGGGTGGCAGAACAATCAGCCCCAGCATTTT. Amino acid sequence: CASSLGWQNNQPQHF.

The V gene is TRBV10-2, the J gene TRBJ1-1; D remains ambiguous. CDR1 and CDR2 (germline): WSHSY, SAAADI. The CDR3 is made up of 12 amino acids. V shed 8 bases and J shed 3 bases, with 10 bases lying between them. The DNA of the CDR3 is TGCGCCAGCGGCGGGTCCTACACTGAAGCTTTCTTT. Translating it yields CASGGSYTEAFF.

The genes are TRBV6-5 and TRBJ2-5; D gene unclear. CDR3 length equals 14 residues. V was pared by 6 bases and J by 5 bases, with 16 bases between. The germline V gene encodes CDR1 MNHEY and CDR2 SVGAGI. This CDR3 reads CASRDALTSETQYF. The CDR3 coding sequence is TGTGCCAGCAGAGATGCGTTGACATCGGAGACCCAGTACTTC.

The chain carries TRBV10-3 and TRBJ2-7; 9 nucleotides match TRBD2. CDR1 is ENHRY, CDR2 SYGVKD, per germline. The V gene end was trimmed by 3 bases and the J gene end by 5 bases; junction bases not matched to a gene: 11. The CDR3 is 16 residues long. The CDR3 coding sequence is TGTGCCATCAGTGATAGGGGGCGGGAGGGCCTCAACGAGCAGTACTTC. Protein sequence: CAISDRGREGLNEQYF.

The chain links TRBV5-1 to TRBJ2-3; 10 bases line up with TRBD1. CDR3 size: 16 residues. V lost 3 bases and J lost 2; bases outside the gene matches: 6. Germline-derived CDR1 and CDR2 are SGHRS and YFSETQ. CDR3 region: CASSSWDRGATDTQYF. CDR3 nucleotides: TGCGCCAGCAGCTCCTGGGACAGGGGAGCCACAGATACGCAGTATTTT.